One T cell receptor (beta chain) is described in this entry. What it recognizes is unknown. cDNA libraries of TCR beta carried unique molecular identifiers. TCRdb analysed the PCR reads with MiXCR anew, one entry per CDR3 protein. The profile shows roughly 870,000 distinct CDR3 sequences, 53% of them singletons. Losses at the gene ends were 8 bases for V and 10 bases for J; bases not matched to a gene: 13. This CDR3 spans 14 amino acids. CDR1 MNHEY and CDR2 SMNVEV come from the germline V gene (reference sequence). The data derive from a study of post-analysis software for immune sequencing data. Study-level results: Elevated frequency relative to controls characterized roughly five TRBV segments in patients, TRBV5-6, TRBV5-1 and TRBV20-1 among them. Patients with multiple sclerosis recorded significantly lower normalized Chao1 diversity than controls, the study found. Co-batched samples clustered tightly together by F measure.

Input material: blood. V is TRBV27 and J is TRBJ1-1, with 10 bases aligning to TRBD1. The clonotype originates from a girl under 18 with multiple sclerosis. The DNA of the CDR3 is TGTGCCAGCGGAAACGGGGGACAGGGGATCCGAGCTTTCTTT. Amino acids: CASGNGGQGIRAFF.